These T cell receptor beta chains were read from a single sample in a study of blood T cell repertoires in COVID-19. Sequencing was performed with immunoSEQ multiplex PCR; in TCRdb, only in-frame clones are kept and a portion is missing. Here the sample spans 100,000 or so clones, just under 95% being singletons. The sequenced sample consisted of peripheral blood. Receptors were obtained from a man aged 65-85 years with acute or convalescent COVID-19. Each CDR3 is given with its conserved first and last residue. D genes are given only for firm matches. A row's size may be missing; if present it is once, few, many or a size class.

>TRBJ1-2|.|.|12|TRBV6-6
CASSLGQYGYTF
TGTGCCAGCAGTTTAGGACAGTATGGCTACACCTTC
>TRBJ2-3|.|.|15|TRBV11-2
CASSLDLGGFGTQYF
TGTGCCAGCAGTTTGGACCTAGGGGGTTTTGGTACGCAGTATTTT
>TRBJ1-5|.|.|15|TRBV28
CASSLSAISNQPQHF
TGTGCCAGCAGTTTATCCGCTATTAGCAATCAGCCCCAGCATTTT
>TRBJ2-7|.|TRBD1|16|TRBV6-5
CASSYRPGTGVGEQYF
TGTGCCAGCAGTTACCGTCCCGGGACAGGGGTTGGCGAGCAGTACTTC
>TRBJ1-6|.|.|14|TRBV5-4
CASSVDSYNSPLHF
TGTGCCAGCAGCGTAGACAGCTATAATTCACCCCTCCACTTT
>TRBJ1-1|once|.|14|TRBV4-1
CASSQDLRGTEAFF
TGCGCCAGCAGCCAAGATCTACGGGGCACTGAAGCTTTCTTT
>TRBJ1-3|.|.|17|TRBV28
CASRGTEGGRSGNTIYF
TGTGCCAGCAGGGGAACCGAGGGAGGGCGATCTGGAAACACCATATATTTT
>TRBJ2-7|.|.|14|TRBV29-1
CSVGRGMGAYEQYF
TGCAGCGTTGGACGCGGGATGGGAGCCTACGAGCAGTACTTC
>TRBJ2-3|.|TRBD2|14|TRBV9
CASSTRLASDTQYF
TGTGCCAGCAGCACCCGACTAGCTTCGGATACGCAGTATTTT
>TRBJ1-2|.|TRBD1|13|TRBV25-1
CASSETGDEGYTF
TGTGCCAGCAGTGAGACAGGGGATGAGGGCTACACCTTC
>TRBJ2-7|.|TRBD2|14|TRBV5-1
CASSFLGLDNEQYF
TGCGCCAGCAGCTTCCTTGGACTAGATAACGAGCAGTACTTC
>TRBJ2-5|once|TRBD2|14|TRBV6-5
CASRGSGGKETQYF
TGTGCCAGCAGGGGGAGCGGGGGAAAAGAGACCCAGTACTTC
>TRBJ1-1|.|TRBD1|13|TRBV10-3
CAIRAGGGTEAFF
TGTGCCATCAGGGCAGGGGGCGGCACTGAAGCTTTCTTT
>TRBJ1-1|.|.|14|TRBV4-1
CASSGIPTRREAFF
TGCGCCAGCAGCGGGATACCCACCCGGCGGGAGGCTTTCTTT
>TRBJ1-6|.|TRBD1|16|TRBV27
CASSLIPGQGFSPLHF
TGTGCCAGCAGTTTGATCCCGGGACAGGGGTTTTCACCCCTCCACTTT
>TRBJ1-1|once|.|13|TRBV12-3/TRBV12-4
CASSLLVNTEAFF
TGTGCCAGCAGTTTATTAGTAAACACTGAAGCTTTCTTT
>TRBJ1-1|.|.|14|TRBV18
CASSPYDSDTEAFF
TGTGCCAGCTCACCATATGACTCCGACACTGAAGCTTTCTTT
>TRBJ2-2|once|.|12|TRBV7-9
CASTISPGELFF
TGTGCCAGCACCATTAGCCCCGGGGAGCTGTTTTTT
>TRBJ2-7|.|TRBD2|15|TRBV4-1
CASSPLAGGTYEQYF
TGCGCCAGCAGCCCTTTAGCGGGAGGGACCTACGAGCAGTACTTC
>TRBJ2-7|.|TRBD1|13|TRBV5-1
CASSWDRPVEQYF
TGCGCCAGCAGCTGGGACAGGCCCGTCGAGCAGTACTTC
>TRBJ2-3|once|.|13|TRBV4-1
CASKGVGTDTQYF
TGCGCCAGCAAAGGGGTAGGCACAGATACGCAGTATTTT
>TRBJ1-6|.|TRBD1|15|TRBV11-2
CASSKRQGGNSPLHF
TGTGCCAGCAGCAAAAGACAGGGTGGCAATTCACCCCTCCACTTT
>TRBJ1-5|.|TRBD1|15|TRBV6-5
CASRRDRNSNQPQHF
TGTGCCAGCAGACGGGACAGGAATAGCAATCAGCCCCAGCATTTT
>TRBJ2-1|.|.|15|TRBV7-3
CASSLSGQAGNEQFF
TGTGCCAGCAGCTTAAGCGGTCAGGCGGGGAATGAGCAGTTCTTC
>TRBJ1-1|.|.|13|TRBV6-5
CASSLQGNTEAFF
TGTGCCAGCAGCCTACAGGGAAACACTGAAGCTTTCTTT
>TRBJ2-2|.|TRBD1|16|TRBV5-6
CASSSWTGGATGELFF
TGTGCCAGCAGCTCATGGACAGGGGGAGCCACCGGGGAGCTGTTTTTT
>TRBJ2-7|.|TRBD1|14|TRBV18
CASSWDREGYEQYF
TGTGCCAGCTCATGGGACAGGGAGGGCTACGAGCAGTACTTC
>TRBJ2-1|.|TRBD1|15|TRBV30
CAWRGEPGQSWEQFF
TGTGCCTGGAGGGGAGAACCGGGACAGTCTTGGGAGCAGTTCTTC
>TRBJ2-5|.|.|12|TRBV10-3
CASSGGQETQYF
TGTGCCTCCTCCGGGGGACAAGAGACCCAGTACTTC
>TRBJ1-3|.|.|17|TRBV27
CASSLFDYPEAGNTIYF
TGTGCCAGCAGTTTATTCGACTACCCCGAGGCTGGAAACACCATATATTTT
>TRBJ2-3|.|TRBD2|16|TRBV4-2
CASSQGGGSHTDTQYF
TGTGCCAGCAGCCAAGGCGGGGGGTCCCACACAGATACGCAGTATTTT
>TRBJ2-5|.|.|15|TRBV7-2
CASSLAAGSKETQYF
TGTGCCAGCAGCTTAGCGGCGGGGAGTAAAGAGACCCAGTACTTC
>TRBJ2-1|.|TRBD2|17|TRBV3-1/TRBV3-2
CASSPLLASGRALEQFF
TGTGCCAGCAGTCCACTACTGGCTAGCGGGAGGGCCTTGGAGCAGTTCTTC
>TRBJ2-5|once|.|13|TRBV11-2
CASSLGVSETQYF
TGTGCCAGCAGCTTAGGTGTTTCGGAGACCCAGTACTTC
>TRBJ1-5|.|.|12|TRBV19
CASSISRQPQHF
TGTGCCAGTAGTATCTCCCGGCAGCCCCAGCATTTT
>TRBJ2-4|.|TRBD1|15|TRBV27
CASSRGLIAKNIQYF
TGTGCCAGCAGTAGGGGGCTGATAGCCAAAAACATTCAGTACTTC
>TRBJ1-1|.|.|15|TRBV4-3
CASSQDPPGGTEAFF
TGCGCCAGCAGCCAAGATCCCCCGGGGGGCACTGAAGCTTTCTTT
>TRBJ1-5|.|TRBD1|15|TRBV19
CASSIAGGLHQPQHF
TGTGCCAGTAGTATAGCAGGGGGCCTGCATCAGCCCCAGCATTTT
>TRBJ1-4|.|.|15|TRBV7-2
CASSLFGSVLEKLFF
TGTGCCAGCAGCTTATTCGGGTCCGTGCTTGAAAAACTGTTTTTT
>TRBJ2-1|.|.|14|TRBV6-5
CASSYRGSYNEQFF
TGTGCCAGCAGTTACCGGGGCTCCTACAATGAGCAGTTCTTC
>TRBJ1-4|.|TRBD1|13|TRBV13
CASRGGQREKLFF
TGTGCCAGCAGAGGGGGACAGAGGGAAAAACTGTTTTTT
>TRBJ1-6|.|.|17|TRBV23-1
CASSRLPPGPYNSPLHF
TGCGCCAGCAGTCGCCTCCCCCCAGGGCCCTATAATTCACCCCTCCACTTT
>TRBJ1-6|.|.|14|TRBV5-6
CASSLWQGKSPLHF
TGTGCCAGCAGCTTGTGGCAGGGGAAATCACCCCTCCACTTT
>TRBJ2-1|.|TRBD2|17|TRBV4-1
CASSQAAGRPSPREQFF
TGCGCCAGCAGCCAGGCTGCCGGGAGGCCCTCTCCCCGTGAGCAGTTCTTC
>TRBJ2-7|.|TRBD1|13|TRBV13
CASSLGTGAEQYF
TGTGCCAGCAGCTTAGGCACAGGGGCCGAGCAGTACTTC
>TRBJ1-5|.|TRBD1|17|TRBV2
CASSAPPGQGEYQPQHF
TGTGCCAGCAGCGCCCCACCGGGACAGGGGGAGTATCAGCCCCAGCATTTT
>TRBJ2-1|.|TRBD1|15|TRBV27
CASTLGTGSYNEQFF
TGTGCCAGCACCCTGGGGACAGGGTCCTACAATGAGCAGTTCTTC
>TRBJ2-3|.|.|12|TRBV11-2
CASSSGVGTQYF
TGTGCCAGCAGCTCAGGGGTCGGTACGCAGTATTTT
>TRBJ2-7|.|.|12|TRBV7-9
CASSQGGYEQYF
TGTGCCAGCAGCCAGGGGGGCTACGAGCAGTACTTC
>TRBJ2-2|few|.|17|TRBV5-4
CASSPRDSSTNTGELFF
TGTGCCAGCAGCCCGCGGGACTCTTCGACGAACACCGGGGAGCTGTTTTTT
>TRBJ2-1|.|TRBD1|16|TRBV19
CASRLHGTGGIDEQFF
TGTGCCAGTAGACTTCACGGGACAGGGGGAATCGATGAGCAGTTCTTC
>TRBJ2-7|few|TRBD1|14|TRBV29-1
CSVKQTGVGGEQYF
TGCAGCGTCAAGCAAACAGGGGTAGGTGGCGAGCAGTACTTC